This passage covers 17 T cell receptor beta chains from one sample sequenced in a study of response to subunit inactivated influenza vaccine. TCRdb re-called the RT-PCR reads through MiXCR, storing one row per CDR3 protein. Seen here are 600,000 to 850,000 distinct CDR3 sequences, 14% observed once, and the top ten hold 7.6%. The sample was PBMCs from blood, taken roughly 2 weeks before vaccination. These receptors all stem from a middle-aged man who received an inactivated influenza vaccine.

This clonotype has ten or more counts. The gene calls are TRBV12-3 or TRBV12-4 and TRBJ2-1, with 8 positions matching TRBD1. The CDR3 has 11 residues. V lost 6 bases and J lost 12; bases outside the gene matches: 4. CDR3 sequence: CASSDRGGQFF. Here the CDR3 DNA reads TGTGCCAGCAGCGACAGGGGTGGGCAGTTCTTC.

The chain has TRBV10-3 and TRBJ2-5, with D perhaps matching TRBD1 (6 bases). The germline V gene encodes CDR1 ENHRY and CDR2 SYGVKD. This CDR3 is 14 amino acids long. The ends were cut back, 6 bases at V and 2 bases at J, with 13 bases in the middle. The CDR3 reads CAIRRTVLQETQYF. The CDR3 region has the DNA TGTGCCATCAGGAGGACAGTATTACAAGAGACCCAGTACTTC.

This clonotype was counted many times. The V call is TRBV12-3 or TRBV12-4, the J call TRBJ1-5, with a tentative D call TRBD1 (6 bases). The CDR3 is made up of 14 amino acids. Trimming removed 6 bases from V and 7 bases from J, with 16 bases in between. In DNA form, the CDR3 reads TGTGCCAGCAGAAAGTTAGGGGGGGGCCAGCCCCAGCATTTT. Amino acid sequence: CASRKLGGGQPQHF.

This clonotype was recorded a few times. The chain combines TRBV4-2 with TRBJ2-7; 9 bases agree with TRBD1. The CDR3 has 16 amino acids. V shed 3 bases, J shed 0 bases, and the junction held 6 bases outside the gene matches. Germline values: CDR1 LGHNA, CDR2 YNFKEQ. Here the CDR3 DNA reads TGTGCCAGCAGCCACGCCGGGACAGGGAGCTCCTACGAGCAGTACTTC. This encodes CASSHAGTGSSYEQYF.

This sequence joins TRBV12-3 or TRBV12-4 and TRBJ2-1, with D perhaps matching TRBD2 (6 bases). This CDR3 region has 14 residues. V was shortened by 5 bases and J by 4 bases, with 12 bases between the two germline ends. The CDR3 DNA reads TGTGCCAGCAGTCCATGGGGGGAGTACAATGAGCAGTTCTTC. It yields the protein CASSPWGEYNEQFF.

The V call is TRBV7-2, the J call TRBJ2-1; 7 bases map to TRBD2. V lost 4 bases, J lost 7 bases, and 7 bases stayed unmatched. Germline CDR1 SGHTA, CDR2 FQGNSA. This CDR3 has 14 amino acids. The CDR3 is CASSYVTSRNEQFF. The DNA of the CDR3 is TGTGCCAGCAGCTACGTGACTAGCCGGAATGAGCAGTTCTTC.

The V and J genes are TRBV18 and TRBJ2-1; 7 nucleotides align to TRBD1. CDR3 size: 16 residues. After removal of 3 bases from V and 6 bases from J, the junction contained 11 bases not matched to a gene. The germline V gene has CDR1 KGHSH and CDR2 LQKENI. The CDR3 DNA reads TGTGCCAGCTCACCTGCAACCGGGACAGTCCCCAATGAGCAGTTCTTC. This gives the protein CASSPATGTVPNEQFF.

This clonotype showed up just a few times. The CDR3 spells CAISGSGTGRLHYGYTF. Here the CDR3 DNA reads TGTGCCATCAGTGGCTCCGGGACAGGGAGACTCCACTATGGCTACACCTTC. This rearrangement joins TRBV10-3 to TRBJ1-2, with TRBD1 matching 9 bases. The ends lost 4 bases at V and 3 bases at J; junction bases unmatched: 12. The CDR3 has 17 residues. The germline V gene has CDR1 ENHRY and CDR2 SYGVKD.

As concerns this clonotype: A much larger clone sits a single nucleotide away, making a read error possible. The chain has TRBV29-1 and TRBJ2-2; 9 nucleotides line up with TRBD1. Trimming at V came to 4 bases and at J to 9 bases, leaving 9 bases not matched to a gene. The germline gives CDR1 SQVTM, CDR2 ANQGSEA. This CDR3 region has 14 residues. The CDR3: CSVGARTGAWELFF. In nucleotides, the CDR3 is TGCAGCGTTGGGGCTCGGACAGGGGCCTGGGAGCTGTTTTTT.

This clonotype was detected only a few times. The gene calls are TRBV7-9 and TRBJ2-1; D is unclear. Trimming took 5 bases from V and 6 from J, leaving 11 bases between them. Germline CDR1 and CDR2: SEHNR and FQNEAQ (reference sequence). This CDR3 spans 13 amino acids. The CDR3 sequence: CASSPRPSNEQFF. The CDR3 DNA follows: TGTGCCAGCAGCCCCCGACCCAGCAATGAGCAGTTCTTC.

Only a few counts were recorded for this clonotype. V gene TRBV4-3 combines with J gene TRBJ2-7; D is ambiguous. The V gene lost 0 bases and the J gene lost 0 bases, with 9 bases spanning the gap. The CDR3 sequence is 15 residues long. Germline-derived CDR1 and CDR2 are LGHNA and YSLEER. This chain's CDR3 is CASSQDPGNSYEQYF. The CDR3 coding sequence is TGCGCCAGCAGCCAAGACCCGGGCAACTCCTACGAGCAGTACTTC.

The chain links TRBV20-1 to TRBJ2-3; D uncertain. Germline CDR1 and CDR2: DFQATT and SNEGSKA (reference sequence). This CDR3 spans 15 amino acids. Trimming shortened V by 0 bases and J by 0 bases, and 10 bases separated the two germline ends. This CDR3 reads CSARDLPPSTDTQYF. For the CDR3, the DNA is TGCAGTGCTAGAGATCTCCCCCCGAGCACAGATACGCAGTATTTT.

This clonotype came up a few times. The rearrangement joins TRBV6-2 or TRBV6-3 to TRBJ2-7; D remains ambiguous. The CDR3 runs 12 residues. Trimming stripped 11 bases from V and 4 bases from J, with 15 bases between. Germline CDR1 reads MNHEY; CDR2 reads SVGEGT. The CDR3, as DNA: TGTGCCGCCAAGGGAAGGGAATACGAGCAGTACTTC. It translates to CAAKGREYEQYF.

The gene calls are TRBV30 and TRBJ2-3, with D tentatively TRBD2 (5 bases). Per the germline V gene, CDR1 is GTSNPN and CDR2 is SVGIG (reference sequence). V was clipped by 1 base and J by 3 bases, with 5 bases between them. This CDR3 is 12 amino acids long. The CDR3 DNA reads as TGTGCCTGGAGTGCGGGGACAGATACGCAGTATTTT. Translated, it gives CAWSAGTDTQYF.

This clonotype was picked up a small number of times. This chain connects TRBV29-1 to TRBJ2-1; TRBD2 agrees at 8 bases. The CDR3 runs 14 residues. After removal of 5 bases from V and 8 bases from J, the junction contained 11 bases not matched to a gene. Germline CDR1 SQVTM, CDR2 ANQGSEA. CDR3: CSVRGLGVVDEQFF. CDR3 bases: TGCAGCGTTAGGGGACTAGGTGTAGTTGATGAGCAGTTCTTC.

This sequence joins TRBV10-3 and TRBJ2-4, with TRBD1 matching 7 bases. Germline V gene data show CDR1 as ENHRY and CDR2 as SYGVKD. Trimming removed 10 bases from V and 5 bases from J; junction bases left unmatched: 8. CDR3 length equals 13 residues. The CDR3 DNA reads as TGTGCCACCGCCGACAGGGTAGAAAACATTCAGTACTTC. Translating it yields CATADRVENIQYF.

This clonotype came up a few times. The chain links TRBV11-1 to TRBJ2-7; D might be TRBD1 (6 bases). V lost 3 bases and J 4 bases, leaving 25 bases between the germline ends. The germline gives CDR1 SGHAT, CDR2 FQDESV (reference sequence). The CDR3 has 18 amino acids. CDR3 loop: CASSFGGAPRLLSYEQYF. The CDR3 coding sequence is TGTGCCAGCAGCTTTGGGGGCGCCCCGCGGCTCCTTTCATACGAGCAGTACTTC.